Listed below are T cell receptor beta chains from one sample, sequenced in a study of shared clonotypes between healthy human individuals. Profiling relied on immunoSEQ multiplex PCR, and the TCRdb table lists in-frame clones only, not all of them. Found here are about 1 million clones, more than 65% of them singletons; the top ten hold 1.5%. The sequencing input was memory CD4+ T cells sorted from blood. These receptors were obtained from a man aged 18-30 years in good health. CDR3s include the opening cysteine and the closing phenylalanine or tryptophan. The order of the fields is J gene, V gene, D gene, clone size, CDR3 DNA, CDR3 protein. A D gene is named only where the DNA matches it firmly. Some rows mark clone size as missing; the rest say once, few, many or name a class of expanded clone.

J gene: TRBJ2-2; V gene: TRBV2; D gene: .; clone size: many; CDR3 DNA: TGTGCCAGCAGTGTAAGCCGGGGCAGCGGGGAGCTGTTTTTT; CDR3 protein: CASSVSRGSGELFF
J gene: TRBJ2-5; V gene: TRBV19; D gene: .; clone size: .; CDR3 DNA: TGTGCCAGTAAGGAACGAGGGTACCAAGAGACCCAGTACTTC; CDR3 protein: CASKERGYQETQYF
J gene: TRBJ2-5; V gene: TRBV5-1; D gene: .; clone size: .; CDR3 DNA: TGCGCCAGCAGCTCCGATTTACGACCCGAGACCCAGTACTTC; CDR3 protein: CASSSDLRPETQYF
J gene: TRBJ2-7; V gene: TRBV5-6; D gene: .; clone size: .; CDR3 DNA: TGTGCCAGCAGCTTGGTGGGGGGAAGTGAGCAGTACTTC; CDR3 protein: CASSLVGGSEQYF
J gene: TRBJ2-7; V gene: TRBV7-3; D gene: TRBD1; clone size: .; CDR3 DNA: TGTGCCAGCAGCCCGTCCCGGGACAGGGACGAGCAGTACTTC; CDR3 protein: CASSPSRDRDEQYF
J gene: TRBJ2-3; V gene: TRBV27; D gene: TRBD2; clone size: .; CDR3 DNA: TGTGCCACCAATAAGGGAGGGAGCACAGATACGCAGTATTTT; CDR3 protein: CATNKGGSTDTQYF
J gene: TRBJ2-7; V gene: TRBV4-3; D gene: .; clone size: .; CDR3 DNA: TGCGCCAGCAGCCAAGATCGCCTTCGCGAGCAGTACTTC; CDR3 protein: CASSQDRLREQYF
J gene: TRBJ2-7; V gene: TRBV5-6; D gene: .; clone size: .; CDR3 DNA: TGTGCCAGCAGCTTGGTTTTCGGGAGTAGCGACGAGCAGTACTTC; CDR3 protein: CASSLVFGSSDEQYF
J gene: TRBJ2-7; V gene: TRBV5-1; D gene: TRBD1; clone size: few; CDR3 DNA: TGCGCCAGCAGCGCCCGGGACAGGGGATACGAGCAGTACTTC; CDR3 protein: CASSARDRGYEQYF
J gene: TRBJ1-3; V gene: TRBV5-6; D gene: TRBD1; clone size: .; CDR3 DNA: TGTGCCAGCAGCCGGACAGGCTTCTCTGGAAACACCATATATTTT; CDR3 protein: CASSRTGFSGNTIYF
J gene: TRBJ2-2; V gene: TRBV5-1; D gene: TRBD1; clone size: few; CDR3 DNA: TGCGCCAGCAGTTTGAGGACAGGAGGAAACGGGGAGCTGTTTTTT; CDR3 protein: CASSLRTGGNGELFF
J gene: TRBJ2-7; V gene: TRBV10-2; D gene: TRBD1; clone size: .; CDR3 DNA: TGCGCCAGCAGTGAGCGGGCAGGGGGCTCCTACGAGCAGTACTTC; CDR3 protein: CASSERAGGSYEQYF
J gene: TRBJ2-3; V gene: TRBV11-2; D gene: .; clone size: .; CDR3 DNA: TGTGCCAGCAGCTTAGGGCGCTGGGGGAACTGGGGCACAGATACGCAGTATTTT; CDR3 protein: CASSLGRWGNWGTDTQYF
J gene: TRBJ2-5; V gene: TRBV29-1; D gene: TRBD1; clone size: .; CDR3 DNA: TGCAGCGTTGAAGTCGGGACAGGGGGCCCAGAGACCCAGTACTTC; CDR3 protein: CSVEVGTGGPETQYF
J gene: TRBJ2-7; V gene: TRBV6-1; D gene: TRBD1; clone size: .; CDR3 DNA: TGTGCCAGCGGGACAGGGATGGGCGAGCAGTACTTC; CDR3 protein: CASGTGMGEQYF
J gene: TRBJ1-3; V gene: TRBV5-1; D gene: .; clone size: .; CDR3 DNA: TGCGCCAGCAGCTTTACAGCCACAGCCGGCGGAAACACCATATATTTT; CDR3 protein: CASSFTATAGGNTIYF
J gene: TRBJ2-7; V gene: TRBV7-2; D gene: .; clone size: .; CDR3 DNA: TGTGCCAGCAGCTTAGAACACACAAACCTCTACGAGCAGTACTTC; CDR3 protein: CASSLEHTNLYEQYF
J gene: TRBJ1-2; V gene: TRBV18; D gene: .; clone size: few; CDR3 DNA: TGTGCCAGCTCACCGTCCAGCGGGGGCTACACCTTC; CDR3 protein: CASSPSSGGYTF
J gene: TRBJ1-6; V gene: TRBV5-4; D gene: TRBD1; clone size: few; CDR3 DNA: TGTGCCAGCAGCCCGCGAGGGGGCAGAGATAATTCACCCCTCCACTTT; CDR3 protein: CASSPRGGRDNSPLHF
J gene: TRBJ1-6; V gene: TRBV9; D gene: .; clone size: .; CDR3 DNA: TGTGCCAGCAGCGTAGCTGGGCACTCGCTAAATTCACCCCTCCACTTT; CDR3 protein: CASSVAGHSLNSPLHF
J gene: TRBJ1-1; V gene: TRBV6-1; D gene: TRBD1; clone size: .; CDR3 DNA: TGTGCCAGCAAGATAACAGGGGGAAGAACTGAAGCTTTCTTT; CDR3 protein: CASKITGGRTEAFF
J gene: TRBJ1-5; V gene: TRBV5-6; D gene: .; clone size: .; CDR3 DNA: TGTGCCAGCAGCTTGATGAAGGGCGGGGGACCCCAGCATTTT; CDR3 protein: CASSLMKGGGPQHF
J gene: TRBJ2-2; V gene: TRBV5-1; D gene: .; clone size: .; CDR3 DNA: TGCGCCAGCAGCGAGTGGCGGAACACCGGGGAGCTGTTTTTT; CDR3 protein: CASSEWRNTGELFF
J gene: TRBJ2-3; V gene: TRBV6-1; D gene: .; clone size: .; CDR3 DNA: TGTGCCAGCAGTGAGGTGGCAGGGATGAGCACAGATACGCAGTATTTT; CDR3 protein: CASSEVAGMSTDTQYF
J gene: TRBJ1-3; V gene: TRBV5-1; D gene: .; clone size: .; CDR3 DNA: TGCGCCAGCAGCCTGGGAGTGCCCAGCTCTGGAAACACCATATATTTT; CDR3 protein: CASSLGVPSSGNTIYF
J gene: TRBJ2-5; V gene: TRBV4-2; D gene: TRBD2; clone size: few; CDR3 DNA: TGTGCCAGCAGCGTCTCCCTAGCGGTCTCGGGGGAAGACTACTTC; CDR3 protein: CASSVSLAVSGEDYF
J gene: TRBJ1-1; V gene: TRBV4-1; D gene: .; clone size: .; CDR3 DNA: TGCGCCAGCAGCCGGGGACACATGAACACTGAAGCTTTCTTT; CDR3 protein: CASSRGHMNTEAFF
J gene: TRBJ1-5; V gene: TRBV5-1; D gene: TRBD1; clone size: .; CDR3 DNA: TGCGCCAGCAGCTCCCAGGGGGGGGATCAGCCCCAGCATTTT; CDR3 protein: CASSSQGGDQPQHF
J gene: TRBJ1-2; V gene: TRBV6-1; D gene: TRBD1; clone size: .; CDR3 DNA: TGTGCCAGCAGCCAACAACAGGGGGGCACCTATGGCTACACCTTC; CDR3 protein: CASSQQQGGTYGYTF
J gene: TRBJ2-1; V gene: TRBV5-1; D gene: .; clone size: .; CDR3 DNA: TGCGCCAGCAGCCCATCTGGGTTTATAGGTGAGCAGTTCTTC; CDR3 protein: CASSPSGFIGEQFF
J gene: TRBJ1-1; V gene: TRBV10-2; D gene: .; clone size: .; CDR3 DNA: TGCGCCAGCAGAGCTTGGGGGAACACTGAAGCTTTCTTT; CDR3 protein: CASRAWGNTEAFF
J gene: TRBJ1-5; V gene: TRBV28; D gene: .; clone size: .; CDR3 DNA: TGTGCCAGCGGCATGGAGGGCAATCAGCCCCAGCATTTT; CDR3 protein: CASGMEGNQPQHF
J gene: TRBJ1-2; V gene: TRBV6-5; D gene: .; clone size: .; CDR3 DNA: TGTGCCAGCAGTTCCAACTCAGGGGTCTATGGCTACACCTTC; CDR3 protein: CASSSNSGVYGYTF
J gene: TRBJ1-2; V gene: TRBV5-8; D gene: TRBD1; clone size: .; CDR3 DNA: TGTGCCAGCAGCCCCCGGGACAGCATCTCTAACTATGGCTACACCTTC; CDR3 protein: CASSPRDSISNYGYTF
J gene: TRBJ1-2; V gene: TRBV30; D gene: .; clone size: few; CDR3 DNA: TGTGCCTGCCCGTTTGGTCAGTATGGCTACACCTTC; CDR3 protein: CACPFGQYGYTF
J gene: TRBJ2-3; V gene: TRBV4-1; D gene: .; clone size: .; CDR3 DNA: TGCGCCAGCAGCCAAGATCCGAACACCGCCAGGACGCAGTATTTT; CDR3 protein: CASSQDPNTARTQYF
J gene: TRBJ1-2; V gene: TRBV6-6; D gene: TRBD1; clone size: once; CDR3 DNA: TGTGCCAGCAGGATAGGGACAGCCGCTTATGGCTACACCTTC; CDR3 protein: CASRIGTAAYGYTF
J gene: TRBJ1-1; V gene: TRBV19; D gene: .; clone size: .; CDR3 DNA: TGTGCCAGTTCAAAGGCAGGGATCACTGAAGCTTTCTTT; CDR3 protein: CASSKAGITEAFF
J gene: TRBJ2-5; V gene: TRBV2; D gene: .; clone size: .; CDR3 DNA: TGTGCCAGCATAACGGACGCCACACAGGAGACCCAGTACTTC; CDR3 protein: CASITDATQETQYF
J gene: TRBJ1-2; V gene: TRBV4-3; D gene: .; clone size: .; CDR3 DNA: TGCGCCAGCAGCCAAGGATACGGGACCGAAAACTATGGCTACACCTTC; CDR3 protein: CASSQGYGTENYGYTF
J gene: TRBJ1-3; V gene: TRBV14; D gene: .; clone size: .; CDR3 DNA: TGTGCCAGCAGCCAAGATAGATTCTCTGGAAACACCATATATTTT; CDR3 protein: CASSQDRFSGNTIYF
J gene: TRBJ1-4; V gene: TRBV18; D gene: TRBD1; clone size: few; CDR3 DNA: TGTGCCAGCTCACCACCGGGACAGTGGGCTGAAAAACTGTTTTTT; CDR3 protein: CASSPPGQWAEKLFF
J gene: TRBJ2-7; V gene: TRBV27; D gene: .; clone size: .; CDR3 DNA: TGTGCCAGCAGTCATCGGGGGGCGATCTACGAGCAGTACTTC; CDR3 protein: CASSHRGAIYEQYF
J gene: TRBJ1-3; V gene: TRBV6-1; D gene: TRBD1; clone size: .; CDR3 DNA: TGTGCCAGCAGCGAGGGGGCTAGCTCTGGAAACACCATATATTTT; CDR3 protein: CASSEGASSGNTIYF
J gene: TRBJ1-6; V gene: TRBV7-9; D gene: .; clone size: .; CDR3 DNA: TGTGCCAGCAGCCCGAGCGAGGGGACACCCCTCCACTTT; CDR3 protein: CASSPSEGTPLHF
J gene: TRBJ1-3; V gene: TRBV27; D gene: TRBD1; clone size: .; CDR3 DNA: TGTGCCAGCAGGGGGGACAGACTTGGAAACACCATATATTTT; CDR3 protein: CASRGDRLGNTIYF
J gene: TRBJ1-6; V gene: TRBV5-6; D gene: TRBD1; clone size: .; CDR3 DNA: TGTGCCAGCAGCTCCTGGACAGGGGGAAATTCACCCCTCCACTTT; CDR3 protein: CASSSWTGGNSPLHF
J gene: TRBJ2-1; V gene: TRBV28; D gene: TRBD2; clone size: .; CDR3 DNA: TGTGCCAGCCGTAGCGGGGGGGAGTACAATGAGCAGTTCTTC; CDR3 protein: CASRSGGEYNEQFF
J gene: TRBJ1-5; V gene: TRBV10-2; D gene: .; clone size: once; CDR3 DNA: TGCGCCACCGGCGGTAGCAATCAGCCCCAGCATTTT; CDR3 protein: CATGGSNQPQHF
J gene: TRBJ1-5; V gene: TRBV5-1; D gene: .; clone size: .; CDR3 DNA: TGCGCCAGCAGCCCCGGCAGCAGTCATAGCAATCAGCCCCAGCATTTT; CDR3 protein: CASSPGSSHSNQPQHF